Sequencing of this T cell receptor beta chain was carried out in a study of cytomegalovirus exposure and HLA in healthy donors. Broader study findings: With high specificity and sensitivity, the classifier reportedly diagnosed cytomegalovirus status.

This PCR relied on a set of 60 Vbeta primers and 13 Jbeta primers. Sequenced by immunoSEQ multiplex PCR; TCRdb stores in-frame clones only, minus some. The repertoire holds roughly 150,000 clones, roughly 80% seen once, with roughly 1.2% in the top ten. Comments on this clone: What it binds is unknown.

Between the trimmed V and J ends, which lost 5 bases and 1 base, there was a span of 9 bases. CDR3 length: 13 residues. The V gene's germline CDR1 is SGDLS and CDR2 YYNGEE. The sequencing sample was made of PBMCs. The TCR comes from a female donor in good health and CMV-seronegative. The chain employs TRBV9 and TRBJ1-1, with D possibly TRBD1 on 5 matching bases. The CDR3 loop reads CASRSGGNTEAFF. CDR3 DNA: TGTGCCAGCAGAAGCGGGGGGAACACTGAAGCTTTCTTT.